A single sample is the source of the 21 T cell receptor beta chains below, sequenced in a study of Ad26.COV2.S vaccination and SARS-CoV-2 variants. TCRdb's table, derived via immunoSEQ multiplex PCR, lists solely in-frame clones and lacks some. The repertoire holds 350,000 to 500,000 clones, with 89% as singletons. Treatment reported: some 20 received Ad26.COV2.S at low or high dose, single or two shots; roughly five received placebo; per-sample allocation not given. The investigators took samples on day 63 after the first vaccine or placebo injection. Material: peripheral blood, obtained in a trial of Ad26.COV2.S vaccine versus placebo. These receptor sequences come from a person between 18 and 65 years old who received the Ad26.COV2.S COVID-19 vaccine or a placebo.

The V and J genes are TRBV11-3 and TRBJ2-1, with 12 bases identical to TRBD2. This CDR3 spans 16 amino acids. Germline V CDR1 and CDR2: SGHNT, YENEEA. J was trimmed by 4 bases and V by 1 base; bases with no gene match: 2. In DNA form, the CDR3 reads TGTGCCAGCAGCTTAGTCCTAGCGGGAGGGTACAATGAGCAGTTCTTC. Translation gives CASSLVLAGGYNEQFF. The full variable domain, in which reference TRBV11-3 and TRBJ2-1 provide the parts outside the CDR3, is EAGVVQSPRYKIIEKKQPVAFWCNPISGHNTLYWYLQNLGQGPELLIRYENEEAVDDSQLPKDRFSAERLKGVDSTLKIQPAELGDSAVYLCASSLVLAGGYNEQFFGPGTRLTVL.

The V call is TRBV21-1, the J call TRBJ1-5; the table's D call of TRBD1 was not tested on the DNA. TRBV21-1 is shown as a pseudogene. The CDR3 extends over 15 amino acids. The CDR3 nucleotides are TGTGCCAGCAGCCAAGAAAACAGTCGCAATCAGCCCCAGCATTTT. Translation: CASSQENSRNQPQHF.

The chain employs TRBV7-2 and TRBJ2-2, with a weak D call TRBD1 (6 bases). Between the trimmed V and J ends, which lost 6 bases and 5 bases, there was a span of 10 bases. The germline CDR1 and CDR2 sequences are SGHTA and FQGNSA. The length of the CDR3 is 13 residues. This chain's CDR3 is CASSHDRTGELFF. CDR3 nucleotide sequence: TGTGCCAGCAGTCACGACAGGACCGGGGAGCTGTTTTTT.

This chain uses TRBV5-1 with TRBJ1-4; 7 positions match TRBD1. CDR3 length equals 14 residues. After removal of 3 bases from V and 4 bases from J, the junction contained 3 bases not matched to a gene. Germline loops: CDR1 SGHRS, CDR2 YFSETQ. For the CDR3, the DNA is TGCGCCAGCAGCTCCCGACAGGGTAATGAAAAACTGTTTTTT. This gives the protein CASSSRQGNEKLFF.

This clone was found once. The gene calls are TRBV4-1 and TRBJ1-4, with 7 bases identical to TRBD1. Germline CDR1 and CDR2: MGHRA and YSYEKL. The CDR3 totals 14 residues. The junction had 11 bases not matched to a gene; V was cut back by 6 bases and J by 10 bases. CDR3 sequence: CASSPDRAPGKLFF. The CDR3 DNA reads TGCGCCAGCAGTCCCGACAGGGCCCCTGGAAAACTGTTTTTT.

The V call is TRBV4-2, the J call TRBJ2-3; the D is unclear. The V gene lost 2 bases and the J gene lost 2 bases, with 2 bases spanning the gap. CDR3 length equals 12 residues. Germline assignment: CDR1 LGHNA and CDR2 YNFKEQ. CDR3: CASSQSTDTQYF. As DNA, the CDR3 is TGTGCCAGCAGCCAATCCACAGATACGCAGTATTTT.

The genes are TRBV29-1 and TRBJ2-5; 8 nucleotides agree with TRBD1. The V gene end was trimmed by 5 bases and the J gene end by 5 bases; junction bases not matched to a gene: 7. The CDR3 runs to 13 residues. Germline CDR1 reads SQVTM; CDR2 reads ANQGSEA. Here the CDR3 DNA reads TGCAGCGTTCGTGTGTACAGGGGGGAGACCCAGTACTTC. It encodes CSVRVYRGETQYF.

CDR3 nucleotide sequence: TGTGCCAGCAGCCAGAGGGGACAGCGCCCCTACACCTTC. It encodes CASSQRGQRPYTF. The chain uses TRBV9 and TRBJ1-2; 7 positions match TRBD1. With V trimmed by 4 bases and J by 10 bases, 10 bases remained unmatched. Germline CDR1 reads SGDLS; CDR2 reads YYNGEE. The CDR3 extends over 13 amino acids.

This clone appeared a single time. The V call is TRBV2, the J call TRBJ1-2; D call uncertain. CDR1 is SNHLY and CDR2 is FYNNEI in the germline V gene. The CDR3 is 13 residues long. Deletions cut 2 bases from V and 8 bases from J, with 12 bases between. DNA for the CDR3: TGTGCCAGCAGTGAATTGGGTACCGTCGGCTACACCTTC. Its protein is CASSELGTVGYTF.

The chain has TRBV16 and TRBJ1-2, with TRBD1 identical over 7 bases. Trimming removed 5 bases from V and 2 bases from J; junction bases left unmatched: 5. From germline, CDR1 is KGHSY and CDR2 FQNENV. The CDR3 is 14 amino acids. The CDR3 is CASSVIGGNYGYTF. The CDR3 region has the DNA TGTGCCAGCAGCGTTATAGGGGGCAACTATGGCTACACCTTC.

The J gene is TRBJ1-6, the V gene TRBV11-2; D ambiguous. Trimming took off 1 base at V and 8 bases at J, with 12 bases between the two ends. Germline values: CDR1 SGHAT, CDR2 FQNNGV. The CDR3 totals 15 residues. The CDR3 sequence: CASSLAGSGYSPLHF. The CDR3 coding sequence is TGTGCCAGCAGCTTAGCCGGCAGCGGATATTCACCCCTCCACTTT.

CDR3 residues: CSVEDPTSGRDEQFF. CDR3 DNA: TGCAGCGTTGAAGACCCGACTAGCGGGAGGGATGAGCAGTTCTTC. V is TRBV29-1 and J is TRBJ2-1, with TRBD2 identical over 14 bases. Germline values: CDR1 SQVTM, CDR2 ANQGSEA. This CDR3 has 15 residues. V lost 0 bases and J lost 8; bases outside the gene matches: 3.

The sample holds one count of this clone. The chain uses TRBV2 and TRBJ1-5; 7 bases are shared with TRBD1. The CDR3 runs 13 residues. CDR1 is SNHLY and CDR2 is FYNNEI in the germline V gene. V dropped 4 bases and J dropped 7; count of bases not matched to a gene: 4. The CDR3 nucleotides read TGTGCCAGCAGTGGACAGGGTTACCAGCCCCAGCATTTT. It is translated as CASSGQGYQPQHF.

The chain couples TRBV14 to TRBJ2-5, with D perhaps being TRBD1 or TRBD2 (5 bases each). The germline V gene encodes CDR1 SGHDN and CDR2 FVKESK. This CDR3 is built from 14 residues. V lost 4 bases, J lost 2 bases, and 11 bases lay in between. The chain's CDR3 is CASSPGRIQETQYF. The CDR3 DNA is TGTGCCAGCAGCCCGGGGCGGATACAAGAGACCCAGTACTTC. Full variable domain (rest looked up from reference TRBV14 and TRBJ2-5): EAGVTQFPSHSVIEKGQTVTLRCDPISGHDNLYWYRRVMGKEIKFLLHFVKESKQDESGMPNNRFLAERTGGTYSTLKVQPAELEDSGVYFCASSPGRIQETQYFGPGTRLLVL.

This chain connects TRBV11-2 to TRBJ2-2; a possible D gene is TRBD2 (6 bases). Between the trimmed V and J ends, which lost 2 bases and 7 bases, there was a span of 8 bases. The CDR3 totals 13 residues. The germline V gene has CDR1 SGHAT and CDR2 FQNNGV. CDR3 nucleotide sequence: TGTGCCAGCAGCTTAACGGGAGTCGGGGAGCTGTTTTTT. Its protein product is CASSLTGVGELFF.

This clone occurred a few times. The DNA of the CDR3 is TGCGCCAGCAGGGGGGCAGACCACCTCCACTTT. Its protein product is CASRGADHLHF. This chain links TRBV10-1 with TRBJ1-6; possibly TRBD1 for D (6 bases). Trimming left V 6 bases short and J 15 bases short, with 12 bases between. The CDR3 has 11 residues. Germline values: CDR1 WNHNN, CDR2 SYGVQD (reference sequence).

The gene calls are TRBV18 and TRBJ2-7; TRBD1 is a possible D gene (6 bases). The length of the CDR3 is 15 residues. The V and J ends lost 0 bases and 3 bases respectively, with 12 bases between them. CDR1 is KGHSH, CDR2 LQKENI, per germline. The CDR3 is CASSPPGHGVYEQYF. The CDR3 region has the DNA TGTGCCAGCTCACCACCGGGACACGGTGTCTACGAGCAGTACTTC.

Only one count was recorded for this clone. The genes are TRBV2 and TRBJ1-2, with no clear D. The length of the CDR3 is 12 residues. The ends were cut back, 3 bases at V and 4 bases at J, with 6 bases in the middle. Germline V gene data show CDR1 as SNHLY and CDR2 as FYNNEI. CDR3 in amino acids: CASSDRGYGYTF. As DNA, the CDR3 is TGTGCCAGCAGTGACCGGGGCTATGGCTACACCTTC. The full variable domain, rest sourced from reference TRBV2 and TRBJ1-2, is EPEVTQTPSHQVTQMGQEVILRCVPISNHLYFYWYRQILGQKVEFLVSFYNNEISEKSEIFDDQFSVERPDGSNFTLKIRSTKLEDSAMYFCASSDRGYGYTFGSGTRLTVV.

This chain uses TRBV7-9 with TRBJ2-3; a weak D match, TRBD1 (6 bases). There are 14 residues in the CDR3. V was shortened by 0 bases and J by 5 bases, with 9 bases between the two germline ends. CDR1 SEHNR and CDR2 FQNEAQ come from the germline V gene (reference sequence). CDR3 protein: CASSLAGAIDTQYF. CDR3 nucleotides: TGTGCCAGCAGCTTAGCGGGGGCAATAGATACGCAGTATTTT.

In this sample, this clone turned up a few times. This chain links TRBV7-8 with TRBJ1-6; 7 bases align to TRBD1. Trimming at V came to 3 bases and at J to 7 bases, leaving 6 bases not matched to a gene. CDR1 and CDR2 from the germline V gene are SGHVS and FQNEAQ. This CDR3 contains 15 residues. CDR3 bases: TGTGCCAGCAGCTTCCGGACAGGCCCCAATTCACCCCTCCACTTT. This translates into CASSFRTGPNSPLHF.

The chain recombines TRBV2 with TRBJ2-7; D perhaps matches TRBD2 (5 bases). Germline lookup yields CDR1 SNHLY and CDR2 FYNNEI. The length of the CDR3 is 11 residues. Trimming pared 8 bases from V and 6 bases from J, leaving 11 bases between. The CDR3 sequence is CASSKGAEQYV. The CDR3 coding sequence is TGTGCCAGCTCGAAGGGAGCCGAGCAGTACGTC.